This T cell receptor beta chain was sequenced in a study of blood T cells in healthy people across ages. V was clipped by 5 bases and J by 8 bases; unmatched bases: 8. This CDR3 has 15 amino acids. Alongside a J-beta primer mix, a sample-barcoded 5' primer served in a second PCR lasting about 7 to 11 cycles. Via MiXCR, TCRdb re-called the 5' RACE reads, giving one row per CDR3 protein. The repertoire has 1.5 million to 2 million distinct CDR3 sequences, roughly 50% of them found once; the top ten carry approximately 2%. Each donor was a healthy Caucasian individual from Russia, aged about 6 to 100. Sequencing was performed on blood. The source of this sequence is a woman aged 40 to 50 in good health. The chain has TRBV12-3 or TRBV12-4 and TRBJ2-1; 11 positions match TRBD1. The CDR3 bases are TGTGCCAGCAGTCCCCCCGGGACAGGGGGGGATGAGCAGTTCTTC. Translating gives CASSPPGTGGDEQFF.